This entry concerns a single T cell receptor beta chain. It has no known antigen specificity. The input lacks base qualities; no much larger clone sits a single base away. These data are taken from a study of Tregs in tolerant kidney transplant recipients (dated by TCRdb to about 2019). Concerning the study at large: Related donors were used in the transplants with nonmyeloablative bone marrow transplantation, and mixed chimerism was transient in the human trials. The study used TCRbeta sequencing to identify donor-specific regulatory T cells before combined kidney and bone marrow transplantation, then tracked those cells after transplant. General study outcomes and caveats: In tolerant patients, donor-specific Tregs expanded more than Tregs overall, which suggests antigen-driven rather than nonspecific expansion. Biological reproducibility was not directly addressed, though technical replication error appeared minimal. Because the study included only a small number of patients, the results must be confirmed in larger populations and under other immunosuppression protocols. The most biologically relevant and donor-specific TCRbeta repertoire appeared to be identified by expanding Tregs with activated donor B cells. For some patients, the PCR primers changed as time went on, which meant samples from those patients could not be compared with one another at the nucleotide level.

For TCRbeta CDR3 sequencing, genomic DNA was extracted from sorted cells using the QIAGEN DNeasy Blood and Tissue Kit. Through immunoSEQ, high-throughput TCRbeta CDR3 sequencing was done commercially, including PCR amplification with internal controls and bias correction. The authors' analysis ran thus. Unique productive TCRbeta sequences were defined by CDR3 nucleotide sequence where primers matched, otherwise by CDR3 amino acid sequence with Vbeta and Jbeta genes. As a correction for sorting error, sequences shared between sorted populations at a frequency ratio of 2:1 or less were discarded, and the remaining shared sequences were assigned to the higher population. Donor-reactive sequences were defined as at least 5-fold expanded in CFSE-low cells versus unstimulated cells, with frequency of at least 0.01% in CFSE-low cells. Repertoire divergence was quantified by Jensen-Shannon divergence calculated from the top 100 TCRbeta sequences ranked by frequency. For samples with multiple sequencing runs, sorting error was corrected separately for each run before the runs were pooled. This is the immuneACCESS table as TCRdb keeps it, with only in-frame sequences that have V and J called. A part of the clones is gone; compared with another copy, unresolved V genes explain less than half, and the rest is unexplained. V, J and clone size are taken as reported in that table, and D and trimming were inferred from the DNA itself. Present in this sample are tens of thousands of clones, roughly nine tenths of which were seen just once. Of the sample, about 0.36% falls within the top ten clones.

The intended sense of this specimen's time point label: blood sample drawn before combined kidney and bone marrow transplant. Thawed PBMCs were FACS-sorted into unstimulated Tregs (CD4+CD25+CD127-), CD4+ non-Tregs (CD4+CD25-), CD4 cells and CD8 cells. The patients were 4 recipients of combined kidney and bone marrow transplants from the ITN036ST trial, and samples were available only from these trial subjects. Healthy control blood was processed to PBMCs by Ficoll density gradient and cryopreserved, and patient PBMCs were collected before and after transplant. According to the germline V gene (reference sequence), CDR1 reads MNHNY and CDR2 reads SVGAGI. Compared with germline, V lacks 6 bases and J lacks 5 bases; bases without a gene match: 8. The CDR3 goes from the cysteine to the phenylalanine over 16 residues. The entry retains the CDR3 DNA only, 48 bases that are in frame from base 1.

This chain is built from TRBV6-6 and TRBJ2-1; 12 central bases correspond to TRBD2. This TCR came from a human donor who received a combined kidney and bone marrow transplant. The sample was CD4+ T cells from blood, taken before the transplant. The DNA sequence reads TGTGCCAGCAGCCCCGGACTAGCGGGATTCAACAATGAGCAGTTCTTC. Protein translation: CASSPGLAGFNNEQFF.